The 9 T cell receptor beta chains presented below share a single source sample, sequenced in a study of response to subunit inactivated influenza vaccine. TCRdb re-analysed the RT-PCR reads in MiXCR, keeping a single row per CDR3 protein. The data show some 480,000 distinct CDR3 sequences, about a tenth seen once. The input for sequencing was PBMCs from blood, taken roughly 48 days after vaccination. The receptor source for this set is a middle-aged man who received an inactivated influenza vaccine.

This clonotype has only a few counts. The chain uses TRBV7-9 and TRBJ2-5, with TRBD2 matching 8 bases. The CDR3 contains 15 residues. With 3 bases clipped from V and 5 bases from J, the junction kept 8 bases outside the gene matches. Germline-derived CDR1 and CDR2 are SEHNR and FQNEAQ (reference sequence). CDR3 protein: CASSLSRGGGETQYF. The DNA of the CDR3 is TGTGCCAGCAGCTTGTCCCGGGGGGGCGGCGAGACCCAGTACTTC.

This clonotype was seen only a few times. The CDR3 sequence is CASSSQGHNIDNEQFF. CDR3 bases: TGCGCCAGCAGCTCACAGGGACATAACATCGACAATGAGCAGTTCTTC. The chain employs TRBV5-1 and TRBJ2-1, with a tentative D call TRBD1 (6 bases). This CDR3 comprises 16 residues. V lost 3 bases, J lost 5 bases, and 18 bases lay in between. In germline, CDR1 is SGHRS, CDR2 YFSETQ. The full variable domain, rest sourced from reference TRBV5-1 and TRBJ2-1, is KAGVTQTPRYLIKTRGQQVTLSCSPISGHRSVSWYQQTPGQGLQFLFEYFSETQRNKGNFPGRFSGRQFSNSRSEMNVSTLELGDSALYLCASSSQGHNIDNEQFFGPGTRLTVL.

The chain couples TRBV20-1 to TRBJ2-7; TRBD1 agrees at 7 bases. CDR1 is DFQATT and CDR2 is SNEGSKA in the germline V gene (reference sequence). This CDR3 is built from 13 residues. J was trimmed by 6 bases and V by 0 bases; bases with no gene match: 5. CDR3 DNA sequence: TGCAGTGCTAGAGACCACAGGGGCACCGAGCAGTACTTC. Encoded protein: CSARDHRGTEQYF.

The V call is TRBV28, the J call TRBJ2-1, with 7 bases identical to TRBD1. Trimming removed 3 bases from V and 8 bases from J; junction bases left unmatched: 13. The CDR3 is made up of 16 amino acids. Per germline, CDR1 MDHEN and CDR2 SYDVKM. CDR3 in DNA: TGTGCCAGCAGTTTTCGGCTACGGGACAGTGTGGATGAGCAGTTCTTC. This translates into CASSFRLRDSVDEQFF.

This clonotype was found many times. V gene TRBV20-1 combines with J gene TRBJ2-7; TRBD2 is a possible D gene (6 bases). The V end lost 0 bases, the J end lost 4 bases, and 13 bases lay between the germline ends. The germline gives CDR1 DFQATT, CDR2 SNEGSKA (reference sequence). The CDR3 sequence is 14 residues long. The CDR3 protein is CSARDRSGIYEQYF. The CDR3 DNA sequence: TGCAGTGCTAGAGACCGTAGCGGAATTTACGAGCAGTACTTC.

The chain recombines TRBV11-2 with TRBJ2-3; 7 nucleotides line up with TRBD2. V was clipped by 5 bases and J by 2 bases; unmatched bases: 10. CDR1 and CDR2 (germline): SGHAT, FQNNGV. CDR3 length: 16 residues. CDR3 residues: CASSPPRGVFTDTQYF. DNA for the CDR3: TGTGCCAGCAGCCCCCCCCGGGGGGTATTCACAGATACGCAGTATTTT. The variable domain in full, completed from reference TRBV11-2 and TRBJ2-3, reads EAGVAQSPRYKIIEKRQSVAFWCNPISGHATLYWYQQILGQGPKLLIQFQNNGVVDDSQLPKDRFSAERLKGVDSTLKIQPAKLEDSAVYLCASSPPRGVFTDTQYFGPGTRLTVL.

This chain uses TRBV4-2 with TRBJ2-1, with 14 bases identical to TRBD2. With V trimmed by 3 bases and J by 7 bases, 14 bases remained unmatched. The germline CDR1 and CDR2 sequences are LGHNA and YNFKEQ. There are 19 residues in the CDR3. For the CDR3, the DNA is TGTGCCAGCAGCCAGGGTAACCGACTAGCGGGGGGGCTAGGAAATGAGCAGTTCTTC. Its protein product is CASSQGNRLAGGLGNEQFF.

This clonotype appeared a few times. This chain joins TRBV7-6 and TRBJ1-1, with TRBD1 matching 7 bases. The V segment lost 1 base and the J segment 5 bases; nucleotides outside the gene matches: 13. Germline V gene lookup returns CDR1 SGHVS and CDR2 FNYEAQ. The CDR3 consists of 17 residues. In DNA form, the CDR3 reads TGTGCCAGCAGCTTAGAGGGGGACAGAAGAGATGAGACTGAAGCTTTCTTT. Translated, it gives CASSLEGDRRDETEAFF. Based on the CDR3 plus reference TRBV7-6 and TRBJ1-1, the full variable domain is GAGVSQSPRYKVTKRGQDVALRCDPISGHVSLYWYRQALGQGPEFLTYFNYEAQQDKSGLPNDRFSAERPEGSISTLTIQRTEQRDSAMYRCASSLEGDRRDETEAFFGQGTRLTVV.

As concerns this clonotype: This may arise from a read error, as a much more abundant clone is one base away. The rearrangement joins TRBV12-3 or TRBV12-4 to TRBJ2-5; D tentatively reads TRBD1 or TRBD2 (5 bases each). V gave up 7 bases and J gave up 8 bases, with 17 bases separating them. The CDR3 is made up of 13 amino acids. The CDR3 loop is CASTFGTSDTQYF. The CDR3 coding sequence is TGTGCCAGCACCTTCGGGACCTCCGACACCCAGTACTTC.